Detailed here is one T cell receptor beta chain. The record originates from a study of blood T cell repertoires in COVID-19. Study in general: The United States, Italy and Spain supplied acute and convalescent COVID-19 samples.

The V end was cut by 0 bases, the J end by 11 bases, with 20 bases between. The CDR3 extends over 16 amino acids. The germline V gene encodes CDR1 MNHNS and CDR2 SASEGT. Original processing methods: Estimation of nucleated cell counts relied on the amplification of reference gene primers. TCRdb's table, derived via immunoSEQ multiplex PCR, lists solely in-frame clones and lacks some. V and J calls and clone size follow that table, whereas D and trimming were derived from the DNA. The data show 180,000 or so clones, 80% to 90% seen once. Participant-reported clinical history was the basis for cohort assignment. Cohort 3 donors were reported recovered after two negative PCRs, clearance, or symptom resolution.

Sequenced input: PBMCs or T cells enriched from blood (not recorded which). The TCR originated in a man over 45 who had recovered from COVID-19. The chain couples TRBV6-1 to TRBJ2-1; D unresolved. In DNA, the CDR3 is TGTGCCAGCAGTGAAGCGCTTCTTAGGAGTGCAATGAAGCAGTTCTTC. Translation gives CASSEALLRSAMKQFF.